This record looks at one T cell receptor beta chain sequence and its context. Its antigen remains unknown. The sample originates from a study of T cells expressing NK-cell markers. Whole-study results and caveats: A few of the donors also had these clonotypes leading their CD3+CD56-NKG2C+ fraction.

Beta-chain TCR cDNA was generated via 5'RACE template switching with UMIs. TCRdb re-called the 5' RACE reads; every CDR3 protein appears as one record, without DNA. The sample has roughly 420,000 distinct CDR3 sequences. The CDR3 covers 14 residues. Germline-derived CDR1 and CDR2 are DFQATT and SNEGSKA (reference sequence). The specimen was blood T cells: a sorted CD56 or NKG2C T cell subset, CD4+ or CD8+ T cells, or bulk PBMC T cells (not recorded which). The chain recombines TRBV20-1 with TRBJ2-1; TCRdb indicates TRBD1, and absent DNA this call remains unverified. The receptor was isolated from a woman between 18 and 70 years old in good health. CDR3 protein: CSAGGGPDYNEQFF.